A single sample gave rise to the 6 T cell receptor beta chains below, sequenced in a study of cytomegalovirus exposure and HLA in healthy donors. PCR amplification relied on 60 Vbeta primers (plus 13 Jbeta primers). Clones were sequenced by immunoSEQ multiplex PCR, and TCRdb holds only the in-frame ones, with some missing. The data hold 160,000 or so clones, with 70% to 80% observed a single time. Sequenced sample: PBMCs. The source of these receptors is a man in his 60s in good health and CMV-seronegative.

This sequence joins TRBV19 and TRBJ1-1; the D gene is possibly TRBD1 (6 bases). The V and J ends lost 9 bases and 4 bases respectively, with 33 bases between them. The CDR3 runs to 19 residues. Germline CDR1 reads LNHDA; CDR2 reads SQIVND (reference sequence). CDR3 sequence: CASSLGPQGSARRGTEAFF. The CDR3 DNA is TGTGCCAGCTCCCTTGGCCCACAGGGAAGCGCCCGAAGGGGCACTGAAGCTTTCTTT.

V usage is TRBV27 and J usage is TRBJ2-7, with 9 bases identical to TRBD1. Germline V gives CDR1 MNHEY, CDR2 SMNVEV (reference sequence). V lost 5 bases, J lost 0 bases, and 5 bases stayed unmatched. This CDR3 spans 15 amino acids. CDR3 sequence reads: CASSPGQGSSYEQYF. The CDR3 nucleotides are TGTGCCAGCAGTCCGGGACAGGGAAGCTCCTACGAGCAGTACTTC.

V and J are TRBV9 and TRBJ2-7; D is possibly TRBD2 (6 bases). The CDR3 contains 15 residues. Trimming cost V 0 bases and J 3 bases, with 13 bases left between them. Germline CDR1 SGDLS, CDR2 YYNGEE. The chain's CDR3 is CASSVGGLSLYEQYF. The CDR3 nucleotides read TGTGCCAGCAGCGTAGGGGGACTCTCCCTCTACGAGCAGTACTTC.

The chain links TRBV7-9 to TRBJ1-2; unclear D gene. The germline V and J ends were trimmed by 1 base and 2 bases, with 8 bases remaining between them. Germline lookup yields CDR1 SEHNR and CDR2 FQNEAQ (reference sequence). CDR3 length: 14 amino acids. The CDR3 spells CASSLGARNYGYTF. DNA for the CDR3: TGTGCCAGCAGCTTAGGTGCCAGGAACTATGGCTACACCTTC. The whole variable domain, filled in from reference TRBV7-9 and TRBJ1-2, reads DTGVSQNPRHKITKRGQNVTFRCDPISEHNRLYWYRQTLGQGPEFLTYFQNEAQLEKSRLLSDRFSAERPKGSFSTLEIQRTEQGDSAMYLCASSLGARNYGYTFGSGTRLTVV.

A note on this clone: Other DNA sequences in this sample translate to the same CDR3. This sequence joins TRBV9 and TRBJ1-1, with unresolved D. The CDR3 length is 13 residues. The germline V gene encodes CDR1 SGDLS and CDR2 YYNGEE. With 0 bases removed from V and 1 base from J, the gap between germline ends came to 4 bases. CDR3 amino acids: CASSVAGNTEAFF. CDR3 sequence (DNA): TGTGCCAGCAGCGTAGCGGGGAACACTGAAGCTTTCTTT.

The chain is built from TRBV29-1 and TRBJ1-6, with D perhaps matching TRBD1 (5 bases). The length of the CDR3 is 11 residues. Between the trimmed V and J ends, which lost 8 bases and 14 bases, there was a span of 16 bases. CDR1 and CDR2 (germline): SQVTM, ANQGSEA. The CDR3 here is CSLFQGSALHF. As DNA, the CDR3 is TGCAGCTTGTTCCAGGGTTCCGCCCTCCACTTT.